This TCR beta chain was profiled in a study of T cell changes during pregnancy in multiple sclerosis. This clone was counted once. The germline V gene encodes CDR1 SGHKS and CDR2 YYEKEE (reference sequence). The CDR3 is 16 residues long. V was pared by 3 bases and J by 1 base, with 3 bases of the junction left unmatched. TCRdb's table, derived via immunoSEQ multiplex PCR, lists solely in-frame clones and lacks some. The table includes around 49,000 clones, over 90% detected once. Specimen: CD4+ T cells from peripheral blood mononuclear cells, collected after pregnancy. V gene TRBV5-5 combines with J gene TRBJ2-2, with TRBD2 matching over 10 bases. This clonotype was obtained from a female donor in good health, enrolled as a control in a pregnancy study. The CDR3 loop is CASSSSGRVNTGELFF. The CDR3 bases are TGTGCCAGCAGCTCAAGCGGGAGGGTGAACACCGGGGAGCTGTTTTTT.